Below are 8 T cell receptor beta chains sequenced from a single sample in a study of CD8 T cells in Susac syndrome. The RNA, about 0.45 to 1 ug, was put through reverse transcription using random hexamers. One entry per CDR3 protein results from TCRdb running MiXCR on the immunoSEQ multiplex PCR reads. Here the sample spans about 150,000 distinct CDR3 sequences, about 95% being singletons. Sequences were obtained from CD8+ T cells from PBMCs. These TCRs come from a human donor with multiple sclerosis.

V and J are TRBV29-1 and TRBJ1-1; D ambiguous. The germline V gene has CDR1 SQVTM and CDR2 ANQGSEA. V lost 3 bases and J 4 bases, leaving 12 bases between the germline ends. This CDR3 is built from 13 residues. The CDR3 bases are TGCAGCGTTGAGATCCGGGGAGGCACTGAAGCTTTCTTT. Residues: CSVEIRGGTEAFF.

The CDR3 loop reads CASTPSEGRPRNEQFF. The CDR3 DNA is TGTGCCAGCACCCCTTCCGAGGGGCGCCCCCGGAATGAGCAGTTCTTC. J is TRBJ2-1 and V is TRBV9; D tentatively reads TRBD1 or TRBD2 (5 bases each). Germline lookup yields CDR1 SGDLS and CDR2 YYNGEE. This CDR3 spans 16 amino acids. Trimming removed 6 bases at V and 7 bases at J, with 23 bases between.

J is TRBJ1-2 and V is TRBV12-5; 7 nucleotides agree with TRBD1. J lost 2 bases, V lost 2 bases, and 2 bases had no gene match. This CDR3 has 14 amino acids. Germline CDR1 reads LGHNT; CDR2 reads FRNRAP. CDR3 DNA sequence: TGTGCTAGTGGTTTGAAACAGGGGAACTATGGCTACACCTTC. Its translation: CASGLKQGNYGYTF.

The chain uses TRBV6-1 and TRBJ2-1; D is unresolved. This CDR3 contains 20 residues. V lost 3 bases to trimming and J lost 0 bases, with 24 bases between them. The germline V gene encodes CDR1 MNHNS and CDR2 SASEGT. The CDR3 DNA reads TGTGCCAGCAGTGAGACTTTGATGGGATCGTCGATAGCCTCCTACAATGAGCAGTTCTTC. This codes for CASSETLMGSSIASYNEQFF.

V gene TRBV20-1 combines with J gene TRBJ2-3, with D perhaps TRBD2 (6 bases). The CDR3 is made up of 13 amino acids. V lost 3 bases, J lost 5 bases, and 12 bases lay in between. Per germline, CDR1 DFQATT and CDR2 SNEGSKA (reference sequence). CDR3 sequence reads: CSASSGVVDTQYF. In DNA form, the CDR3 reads TGCAGTGCTAGCTCGGGGGTGGTAGATACGCAGTATTTT.

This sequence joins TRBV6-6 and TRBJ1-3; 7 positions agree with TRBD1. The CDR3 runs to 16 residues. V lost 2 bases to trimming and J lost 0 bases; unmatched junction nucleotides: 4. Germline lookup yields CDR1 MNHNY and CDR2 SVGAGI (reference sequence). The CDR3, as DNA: TGTGCCAGCAGTTACCGGGACAGCCCCTCTGGAAACACCATATATTTT. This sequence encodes CASSYRDSPSGNTIYF.

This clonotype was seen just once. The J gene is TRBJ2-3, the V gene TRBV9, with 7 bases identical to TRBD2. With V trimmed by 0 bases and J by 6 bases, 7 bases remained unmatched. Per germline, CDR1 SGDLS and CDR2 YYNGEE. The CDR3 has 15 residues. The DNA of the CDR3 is TGTGCCAGCAGCGTAGAAGGTCGGGGAGGGGATACGCAGTATTTT. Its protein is CASSVEGRGGDTQYF.

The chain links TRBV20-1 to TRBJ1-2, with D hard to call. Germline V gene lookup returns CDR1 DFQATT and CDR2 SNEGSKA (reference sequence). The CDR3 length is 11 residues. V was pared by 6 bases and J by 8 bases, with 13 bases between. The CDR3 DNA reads TGCAGTGCGATCGGACTCTCAGGCTACACCTTC. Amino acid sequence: CSAIGLSGYTF.